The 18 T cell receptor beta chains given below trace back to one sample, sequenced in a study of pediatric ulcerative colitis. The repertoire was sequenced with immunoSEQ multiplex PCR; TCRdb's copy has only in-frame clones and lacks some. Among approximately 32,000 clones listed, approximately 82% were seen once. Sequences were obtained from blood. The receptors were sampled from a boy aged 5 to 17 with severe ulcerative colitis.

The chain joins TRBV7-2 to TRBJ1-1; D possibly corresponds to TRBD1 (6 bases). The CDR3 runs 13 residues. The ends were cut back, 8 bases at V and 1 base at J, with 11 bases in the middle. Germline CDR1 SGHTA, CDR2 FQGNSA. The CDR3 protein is CASSEDRNTEAFF. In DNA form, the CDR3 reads TGTGCCAGCTCAGAGGACAGGAACACTGAAGCTTTCTTT.

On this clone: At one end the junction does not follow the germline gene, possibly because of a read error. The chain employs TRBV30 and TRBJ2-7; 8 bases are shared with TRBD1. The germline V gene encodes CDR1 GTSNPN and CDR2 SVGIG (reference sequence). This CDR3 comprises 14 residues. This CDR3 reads CSWSDGTGINEQYF. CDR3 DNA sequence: TGTTCCTGGAGTGACGGGACAGGAATCAACGAGCAGTACTTC.

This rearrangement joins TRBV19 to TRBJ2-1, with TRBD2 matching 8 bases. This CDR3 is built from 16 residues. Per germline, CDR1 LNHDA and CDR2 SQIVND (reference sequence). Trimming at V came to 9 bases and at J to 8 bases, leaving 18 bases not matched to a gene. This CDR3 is CARTGGARRATDEQFF. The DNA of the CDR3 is TGTGCCAGGACGGGGGGGGCACGAAGAGCCACGGATGAGCAGTTCTTC.

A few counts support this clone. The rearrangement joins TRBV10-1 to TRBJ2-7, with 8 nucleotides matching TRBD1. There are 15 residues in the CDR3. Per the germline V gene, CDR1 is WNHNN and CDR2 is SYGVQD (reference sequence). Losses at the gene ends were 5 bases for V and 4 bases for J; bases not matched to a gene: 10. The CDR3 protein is CASSPSGQVAYEQYF. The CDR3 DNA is TGCGCCAGCAGTCCGTCGGGACAGGTGGCGTACGAGCAGTACTTC.

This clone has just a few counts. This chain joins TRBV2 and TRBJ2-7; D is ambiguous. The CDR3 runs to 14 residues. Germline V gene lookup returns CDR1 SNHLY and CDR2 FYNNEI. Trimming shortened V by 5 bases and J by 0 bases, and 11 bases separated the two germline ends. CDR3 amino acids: CASSSPTDSYEQYF. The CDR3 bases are TGTGCCAGCAGTTCCCCGACCGACTCCTACGAGCAGTACTTC.

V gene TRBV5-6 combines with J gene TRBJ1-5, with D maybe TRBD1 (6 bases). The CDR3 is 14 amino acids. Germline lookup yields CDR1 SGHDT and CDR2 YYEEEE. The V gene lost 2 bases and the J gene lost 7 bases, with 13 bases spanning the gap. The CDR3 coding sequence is TGTGCCAGCAGCTTTCAGGGGAGAGGACAGCCCCAGCATTTT. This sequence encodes CASSFQGRGQPQHF.

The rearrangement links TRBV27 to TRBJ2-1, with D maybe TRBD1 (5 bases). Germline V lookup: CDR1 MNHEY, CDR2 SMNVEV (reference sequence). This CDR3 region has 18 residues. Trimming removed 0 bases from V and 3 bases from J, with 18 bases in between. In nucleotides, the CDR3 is TGTGCCAGCAGTTTATCCCCTCCACAAGGGGCGGTCTACAATGAGCAGTTCTTC. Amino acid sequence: CASSLSPPQGAVYNEQFF.

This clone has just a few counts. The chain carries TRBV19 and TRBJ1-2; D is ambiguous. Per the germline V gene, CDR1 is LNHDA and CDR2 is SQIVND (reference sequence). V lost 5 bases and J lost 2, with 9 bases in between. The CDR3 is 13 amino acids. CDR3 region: CASSLTPNYGYTF. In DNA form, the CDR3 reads TGTGCCAGTAGTTTAACACCGAACTATGGCTACACCTTC.

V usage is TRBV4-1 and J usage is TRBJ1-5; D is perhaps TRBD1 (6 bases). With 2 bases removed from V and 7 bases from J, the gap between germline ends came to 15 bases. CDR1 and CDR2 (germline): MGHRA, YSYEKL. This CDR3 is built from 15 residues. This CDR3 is CASSQPSGGAQPQHF. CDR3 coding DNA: TGCGCCAGCAGCCAACCCTCGGGGGGCGCACAGCCCCAGCATTTT.

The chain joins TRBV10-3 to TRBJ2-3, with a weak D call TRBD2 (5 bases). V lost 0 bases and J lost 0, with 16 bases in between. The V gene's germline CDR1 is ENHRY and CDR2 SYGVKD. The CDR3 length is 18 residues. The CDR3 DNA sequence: TGTGCCATCAGTGAGTCGAAATCAAGCGGAGCTAGCACAGATACGCAGTATTTT. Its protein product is CAISESKSSGASTDTQYF.

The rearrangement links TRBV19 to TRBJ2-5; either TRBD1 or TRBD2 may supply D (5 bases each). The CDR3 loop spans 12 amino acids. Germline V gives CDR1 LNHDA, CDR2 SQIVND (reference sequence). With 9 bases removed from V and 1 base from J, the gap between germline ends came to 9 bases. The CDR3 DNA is TGTGCCAGCGGGACCGTCCAAGAGACCCAGTACTTC. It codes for CASGTVQETQYF.

The CDR3 protein is CAISGDSYEQYF. The CDR3 bases are TGTGCCATCAGTGGAGACAGCTACGAGCAGTACTTC. The chain combines TRBV10-3 with TRBJ2-7; D might be TRBD1 (5 bases). In germline, CDR1 is ENHRY, CDR2 SYGVKD. This CDR3 is 12 amino acids long. The V end lost 4 bases, the J end lost 3 bases, and 7 bases lay between the germline ends.

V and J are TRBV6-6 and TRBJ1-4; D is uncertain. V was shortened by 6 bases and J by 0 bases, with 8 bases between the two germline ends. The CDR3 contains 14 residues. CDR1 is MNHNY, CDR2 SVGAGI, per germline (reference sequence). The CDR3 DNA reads TGTGCCAGCAGCCTCAATCCAACTAATGAAAAACTGTTTTTT. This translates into CASSLNPTNEKLFF.

The CDR3 region is CAWRQGWNSPLHF. As DNA, the CDR3 is TGTGCCTGGCGACAGGGATGGAATTCACCCCTCCACTTT. The chain joins TRBV30 to TRBJ1-6; 7 nucleotides match TRBD1. The V and J ends lost 5 bases and 7 bases, in that order; junction bases with no gene match: 5. Germline CDR1 and CDR2: GTSNPN and SVGIG (reference sequence). The CDR3 is made up of 13 amino acids.

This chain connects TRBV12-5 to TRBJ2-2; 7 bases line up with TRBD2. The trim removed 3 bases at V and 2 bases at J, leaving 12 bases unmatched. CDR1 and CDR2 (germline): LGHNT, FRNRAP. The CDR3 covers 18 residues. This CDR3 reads CASGFRTAGLINTGELFF. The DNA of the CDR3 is TGTGCTAGTGGTTTTCGCACGGCGGGACTAATAAACACCGGGGAGCTGTTTTTT.

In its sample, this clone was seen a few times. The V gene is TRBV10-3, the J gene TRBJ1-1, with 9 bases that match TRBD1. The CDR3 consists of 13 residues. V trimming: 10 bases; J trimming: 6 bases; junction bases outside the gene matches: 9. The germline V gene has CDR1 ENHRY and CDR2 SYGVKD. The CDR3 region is CATAVRTGAEAFF. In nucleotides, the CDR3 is TGTGCCACCGCGGTCCGGACAGGGGCTGAAGCTTTCTTT.

The DNA for the CDR3 is TGTGCCAGCAGCGTTAGCGGGGGCACCGGGGAGCTGTTTTTT. It codes for CASSVSGGTGELFF. The chain has TRBV11-2 and TRBJ2-2; the match to TRBD2 covers 9 bases. CDR1 is SGHAT, CDR2 FQNNGV, per germline. V was clipped by 5 bases and J by 4 bases; unmatched bases: 2. This CDR3 is built from 14 residues.

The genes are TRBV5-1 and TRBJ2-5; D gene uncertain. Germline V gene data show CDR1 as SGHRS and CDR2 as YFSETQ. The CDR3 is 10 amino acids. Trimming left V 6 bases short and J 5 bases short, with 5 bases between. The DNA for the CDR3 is TGCGCCAGCAATGGCGAGACCCAGTACTTC. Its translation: CASNGETQYF.